These 2 T cell receptor beta chains share one sample of origin, sequenced in a study of shared clonotypes between healthy human individuals. Profiled with immunoSEQ multiplex PCR; TCRdb holds only in-frame clones, not every one. The sample records over 400,000 clones, approximately 81% being singletons. The sample comprised PBMCs. All receptors derive from a woman aged 40 to 49 in good health. Some clones in this sample may be carry-over from other donors' samples.

Comment on this clone: A far bigger clonotype differs at one base, so this is likely a read error. Distinct nucleotide sequences in the sample also encode this CDR3. This sequence joins TRBV2 and TRBJ2-3; tentatively, D is TRBD2 (6 bases). Germline CDR1 reads SNHLY; CDR2 reads FYNNEI. V was cut by 4 bases and J by 2 bases, with 13 bases left in between. This CDR3 has 15 amino acids. Here the CDR3 reads CASSANSGTTDTQYF. CDR3 coding DNA: TGTGCCAGCAGTGCGAATAGCGGTACCACAGATACGCAGTATTTT.

The gene calls are TRBV30 and TRBJ2-5; D is possibly TRBD1 (6 bases). Germline V lookup: CDR1 GTSNPN, CDR2 SVGIG (reference sequence). CDR3 length: 14 residues. Deletions cut 5 bases from V and 2 bases from J, with 15 bases between. The CDR3 bases are TGTGCCTGGGATTTAGGACAGCAACAAGAGACCCAGTACTTC. Its translation: CAWDLGQQQETQYF.